Listed below are T cell receptor beta chains from one sample, sequenced in a study of shared clonotypes between healthy human individuals. Libraries were prepared by immunoSEQ multiplex PCR; TCRdb keeps only in-frame clonotypes and omits some of them. Of millions of clones listed, over 85% were seen once; the top ten hold over 0.12%. The source material was naive CD4+ T cells sorted from blood. Receptors originate from a man aged 18 to 29 in good health. Both conserved end residues are trimmed from each CDR3. D genes are given only for firm matches.

v_call,d_call,cdr3_length,cdr3_aa
TRBV30,TRBD1,13,AWSVQTGGHTEAF
TRBV6-1,-,11,ASSEWGPGELF
TRBV27,-,14,ASSLRPGANTGELF
TRBV18,TRBD1,12,ASSLDRGWTEAF
TRBV6-5,-,10,ASRANYNEQF
TRBV5-4,TRBD1,14,ASSWAPGQASYGYT
TRBV30,TRBD1,11,AWSVQGVYGYT
TRBV4-2,TRBD1,16,ASSGQGSRTLSGNTIY
TRBV7-2,TRBD2,13,ASSEAGAGTDTQY
TRBV28,TRBD1,14,ASSLNRGAGNTEAF
TRBV6-5,-,12,ASSDRQVNTEAF
TRBV4-3,-,12,ASSQTGSTDTQY
TRBV11-3,-,12,ASSLGGRTDTQY
TRBV7-2,-,13,ASSPRFPFEAEQY
TRBV7-2,-,14,ASSLGGGLTNEKLF
TRBV6-6,-,11,ASSLFPLNEQY
TRBV11-3,-,14,ASSLEGFGDGTEAF
TRBV6-5,-,11,ASSTDGYSPLH
TRBV19,-,12,ASTEGRPNTEAF